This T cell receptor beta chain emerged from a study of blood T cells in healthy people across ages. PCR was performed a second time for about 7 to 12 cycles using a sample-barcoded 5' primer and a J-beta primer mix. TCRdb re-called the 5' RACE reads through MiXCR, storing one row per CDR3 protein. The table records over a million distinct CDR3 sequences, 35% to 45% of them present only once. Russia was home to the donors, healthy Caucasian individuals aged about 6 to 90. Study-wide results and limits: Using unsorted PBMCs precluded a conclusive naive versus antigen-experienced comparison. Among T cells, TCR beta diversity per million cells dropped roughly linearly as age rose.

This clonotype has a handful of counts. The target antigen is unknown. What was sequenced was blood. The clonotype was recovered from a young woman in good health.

Written as DNA, the CDR3 is TGTGCCAGCAGTCCCCGGGCGTTCGGCTATGGCTACACCTTC. Amino acid sequence: CASSPRAFGYGYTF. The genes are TRBV28 and TRBJ1-2; D not certain. In germline, CDR1 is MDHEN, CDR2 SYDVKM. Trimming took 5 bases from V and 4 from J, leaving 14 bases between them. The CDR3 has 14 amino acids.